This record covers a single T cell receptor beta chain. This sample is drawn from a study of blood T cell repertoires in COVID-19. Generated by immunoSEQ multiplex PCR, the TCRdb table keeps only in-frame clones and is missing some. The sample has under 250,000 clones, approximately 77% seen once; the top ten hold 3.5% to 4%. This CDR3 is built from 13 residues. Per the germline V gene, CDR1 is LNHNV and CDR2 is YYDKDF (reference sequence). V shed 0 bases and J shed 7 bases, with 4 bases lying between them. This sequence joins TRBV15 and TRBJ1-6; no clear D. The sample taken for sequencing was peripheral blood. This TCR came from a woman older than 75 with acute or convalescent COVID-19. The CDR3 DNA reads TGTGCCACCAGCAGAGACGTCAATTCACCCCTCCACTTT. Protein: CATSRDVNSPLHF.